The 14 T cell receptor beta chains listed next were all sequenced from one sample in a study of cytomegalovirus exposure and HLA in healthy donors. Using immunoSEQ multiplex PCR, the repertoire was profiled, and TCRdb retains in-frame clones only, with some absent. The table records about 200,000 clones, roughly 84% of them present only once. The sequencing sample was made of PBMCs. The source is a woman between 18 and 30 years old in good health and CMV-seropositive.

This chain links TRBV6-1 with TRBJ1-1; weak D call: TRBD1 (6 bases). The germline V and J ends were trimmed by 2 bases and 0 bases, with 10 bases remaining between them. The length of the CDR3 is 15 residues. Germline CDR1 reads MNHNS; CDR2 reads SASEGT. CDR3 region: CASSERDRLNTEAFF. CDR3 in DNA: TGTGCCAGCAGTGAACGCGACAGGTTGAACACTGAAGCTTTCTTT.

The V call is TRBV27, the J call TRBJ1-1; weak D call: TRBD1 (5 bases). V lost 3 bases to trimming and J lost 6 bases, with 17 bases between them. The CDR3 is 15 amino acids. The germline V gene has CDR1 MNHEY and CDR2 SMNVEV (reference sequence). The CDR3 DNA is TGTGCCAGCAGTTTCGCCTCGGGCAGGGTCCCTGAAGCTTTCTTT. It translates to CASSFASGRVPEAFF.

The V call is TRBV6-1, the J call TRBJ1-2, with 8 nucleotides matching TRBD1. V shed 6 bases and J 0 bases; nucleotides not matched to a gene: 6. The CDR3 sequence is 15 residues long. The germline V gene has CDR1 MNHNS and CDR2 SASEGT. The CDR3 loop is CASRAGTGANYGYTF. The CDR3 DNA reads TGTGCCAGCAGAGCCGGGACAGGAGCTAACTATGGCTACACCTTC.

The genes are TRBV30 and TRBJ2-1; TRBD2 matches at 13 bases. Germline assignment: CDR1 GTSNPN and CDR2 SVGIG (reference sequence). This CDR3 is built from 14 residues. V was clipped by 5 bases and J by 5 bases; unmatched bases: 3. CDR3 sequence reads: CAWGLAGVDNEQFF. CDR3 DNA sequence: TGTGCCTGGGGACTAGCGGGAGTCGACAATGAGCAGTTCTTC.

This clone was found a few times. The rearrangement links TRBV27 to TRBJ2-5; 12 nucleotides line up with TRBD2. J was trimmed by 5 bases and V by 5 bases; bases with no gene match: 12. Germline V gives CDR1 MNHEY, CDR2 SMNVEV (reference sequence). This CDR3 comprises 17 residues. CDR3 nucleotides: TGTGCCAGCAGTGTAACTAGCGGGAGGAGCTTAAGGGAGACCCAGTACTTC. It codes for CASSVTSGRSLRETQYF.

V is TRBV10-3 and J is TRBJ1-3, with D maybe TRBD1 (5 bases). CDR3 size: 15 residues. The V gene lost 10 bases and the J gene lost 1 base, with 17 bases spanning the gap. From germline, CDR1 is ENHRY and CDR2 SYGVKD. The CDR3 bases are TGTGCCACCTGGGGCGGAACCACTTCTGGAAACACCATATATTTT. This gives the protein CATWGGTTSGNTIYF.

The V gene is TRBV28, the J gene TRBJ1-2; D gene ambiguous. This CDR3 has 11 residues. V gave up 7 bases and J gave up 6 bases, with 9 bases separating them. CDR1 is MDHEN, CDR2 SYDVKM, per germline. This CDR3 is CASTQSHGYTF. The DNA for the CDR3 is TGTGCCAGCACCCAATCCCATGGCTACACCTTC.

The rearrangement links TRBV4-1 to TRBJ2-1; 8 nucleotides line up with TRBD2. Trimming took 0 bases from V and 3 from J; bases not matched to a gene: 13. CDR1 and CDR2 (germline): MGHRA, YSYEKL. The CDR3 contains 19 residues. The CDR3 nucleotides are TGCGCCAGCAGCCAAGATTCCGCCGGGGAAAGCGGGGGCTACAATGAGCAGTTCTTC. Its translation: CASSQDSAGESGGYNEQFF.

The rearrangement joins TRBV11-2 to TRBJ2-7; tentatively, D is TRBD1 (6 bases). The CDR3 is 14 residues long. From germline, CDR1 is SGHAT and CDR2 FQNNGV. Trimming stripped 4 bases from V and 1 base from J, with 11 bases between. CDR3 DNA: TGTGCCAGCAGCTCCGCAGGGGTGTCCTACGAGCAGTACTTC. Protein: CASSSAGVSYEQYF. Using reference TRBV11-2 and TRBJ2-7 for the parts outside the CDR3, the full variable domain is EAGVAQSPRYKIIEKRQSVAFWCNPISGHATLYWYQQILGQGPKLLIQFQNNGVVDDSQLPKDRFSAERLKGVDSTLKIQPAKLEDSAVYLCASSSAGVSYEQYFGPGTRLTVT.

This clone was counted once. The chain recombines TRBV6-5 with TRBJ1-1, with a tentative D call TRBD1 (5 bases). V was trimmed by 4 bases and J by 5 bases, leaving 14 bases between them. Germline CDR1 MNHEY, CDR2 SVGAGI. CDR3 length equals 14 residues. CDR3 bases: TGTGCCAGCAGTTCCTCTTTAGGGGCGACTGAAGCTTTCTTT. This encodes CASSSSLGATEAFF.

CDR3 region: CASRPQGYEQYF. As DNA, the CDR3 is TGCGCCAGCAGACCACAGGGCTACGAGCAGTACTTC. V is TRBV23-1 and J is TRBJ2-7, with TRBD1 as a possible D gene (6 bases). TRBV23-1 has ORF status, its function being uncertain. This CDR3 region has 12 residues. V lost 6 bases, J lost 3 bases, and 9 bases lay in between.

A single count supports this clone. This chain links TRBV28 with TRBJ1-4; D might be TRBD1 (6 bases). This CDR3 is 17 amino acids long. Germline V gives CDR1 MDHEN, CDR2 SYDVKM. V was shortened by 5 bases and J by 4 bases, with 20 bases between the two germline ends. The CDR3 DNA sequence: TGTGCCAGCAGTGGAACAGGGCCCCCCGGCCGTAATGAAAAACTGTTTTTT. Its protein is CASSGTGPPGRNEKLFF.

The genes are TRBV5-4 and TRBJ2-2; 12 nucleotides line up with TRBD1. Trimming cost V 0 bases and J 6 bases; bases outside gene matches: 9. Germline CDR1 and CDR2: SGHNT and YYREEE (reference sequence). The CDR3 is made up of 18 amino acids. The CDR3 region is CASSLEGDRGRGSGELFF. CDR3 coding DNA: TGTGCCAGCAGCTTGGAGGGGGACAGGGGGCGAGGTTCCGGGGAGCTGTTTTTT.

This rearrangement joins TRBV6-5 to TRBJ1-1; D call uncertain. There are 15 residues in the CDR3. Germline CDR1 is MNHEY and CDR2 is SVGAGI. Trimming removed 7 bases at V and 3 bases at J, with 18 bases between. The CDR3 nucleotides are TGTGCCAGCACCCCGGAGGGAGATACCTACACTGAAGCTTTCTTT. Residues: CASTPEGDTYTEAFF.